This T cell receptor beta chain was recovered during a study of blood T cell repertoires in COVID-19. Study at large: Acute and convalescent COVID-19 specimens originated in the United States, Italy and Spain. Sources were T cells, B-cell-depleted T cells, or PBMCs; the material itself was cDNA or gDNA.

There are 14 residues in the CDR3. Deletions cut 0 bases from V and 10 bases from J, with 12 bases between. Germline V gene sequence: CDR1 MNHEY, CDR2 SVGAGI. In the authors' methods: By means of reference gene primer amplification, nucleated cell counts were estimated. Some clones are missing from TCRdb's copy, which holds only in-frame ones; the method was immunoSEQ multiplex PCR. V, J and clone size reflect that table, while D and trimming were determined from the DNA. The sample includes about 150,000 clones, roughly 80% of them seen just once. Sequencing used peripheral blood. This chain uses TRBV6-5 with TRBJ1-4, with D hard to call. This sequence was found in a woman aged 80 or older with acute or convalescent COVID-19. The CDR3 DNA is TGTGCCAGCAGTTACTCGGACGGGGTGGTAAAACTGTTTTTT. Protein: CASSYSDGVVKLFF.